These 28 T cell receptor beta chains were all obtained from the same sample, sequenced in a study of T-cell reconstitution after alpha-beta-depleted transplantation in children. Preparing the TCRbeta library involved the use of unique molecular identifiers. Using its own MiXCR run on the PCR reads, TCRdb lists one record per CDR3 protein. This table holds some 500,000 distinct CDR3 sequences, about 18% found once. The starting material was PBMCs from the stem cell graft donor, obtained from the stem cell graft. All receptors come from a human donor who donated a stem cell graft to a child with acute lymphoblastic leukemia.

The chain carries TRBV18 and TRBJ2-1, with D possibly being TRBD2 (5 bases). Germline V gives CDR1 KGHSH, CDR2 LQKENI. The CDR3 length is 14 residues. V dropped 5 bases and J dropped 4 bases, with 12 bases sitting between them. For the CDR3, the DNA is TGTGCCAGCTCAAACGGACTGGATTACAATGAGCAGTTCTTC. Protein product: CASSNGLDYNEQFF.

The V call is TRBV11-3, the J call TRBJ2-1, with a tentative D call TRBD2 (6 bases). This CDR3 region has 15 residues. CDR1 SGHNT and CDR2 YENEEA come from the germline V gene. Trimming cost V 5 bases and J 5 bases, with 16 bases left between them. This CDR3 is CASSPSLATNNEQFF. The CDR3 DNA reads as TGTGCCAGCAGCCCCAGCCTAGCGACAAACAATGAGCAGTTCTTC.

This chain links TRBV30 with TRBJ1-1; tentative D call: TRBD1 (6 bases). The length of the CDR3 is 14 residues. Per germline, CDR1 GTSNPN and CDR2 SVGIG (reference sequence). The V gene lost 2 bases and the J gene lost 0 bases, with 10 bases spanning the gap. CDR3 sequence: CAWSLGHMNTEAFF. Here the CDR3 DNA reads TGTGCCTGGAGTCTGGGACATATGAACACTGAAGCTTTCTTT.

The chain is built from TRBV5-1 and TRBJ2-2; 8 bases align to TRBD1. The junction had 3 bases not matched to a gene; V was cut back by 5 bases and J by 6 bases. CDR3 length equals 13 residues. Per the germline V gene, CDR1 is SGHRS and CDR2 is YFSETQ. DNA of the CDR3: TGCGCCAGCAGTGAACAGGGGGCCGGGGAGCTGTTTTTT. It is translated as CASSEQGAGELFF.

The CDR3 DNA is TGTGCCAGCAGTTCCTCGGACAGGGTGGTTTACGAGCAGTACTTC. Translating it yields CASSSSDRVVYEQYF. The V gene is TRBV6-5, the J gene TRBJ2-7; TRBD1 agrees at 8 bases. Germline CDR1 MNHEY, CDR2 SVGAGI. The V gene end was trimmed by 4 bases and the J gene end by 4 bases; junction bases not matched to a gene: 9. This CDR3 has 15 residues.

The V and J genes are TRBV7-9 and TRBJ2-1; D gene unclear. This CDR3 is built from 15 residues. V dropped 2 bases and J dropped 4 bases, with 12 bases sitting between them. The germline CDR1 and CDR2 sequences are SEHNR and FQNEAQ (reference sequence). CDR3 loop: CASSLLGLAYNEQFF. CDR3 DNA: TGTGCCAGCAGCTTACTAGGCCTCGCGTACAATGAGCAGTTCTTC.

In this sample, this clonotype turned up a few times. This chain uses TRBV5-7 with TRBJ2-1; D unclear. TRBV5-7 is an ORF, with its function uncertain. V lost 2 bases, J lost 8 bases, and 11 bases lay in between. The CDR3 consists of 13 residues. The CDR3 spells CASSLKRSDEQFF. The CDR3 DNA follows: TGTGCCAGCAGCTTAAAGAGGAGCGATGAGCAGTTCTTC.

The chain joins TRBV20-1 to TRBJ1-5; 8 bases map to TRBD1. The germline gives CDR1 DFQATT, CDR2 SNEGSKA (reference sequence). CDR3 size: 14 residues. V lost 6 bases, J lost 6 bases, and 10 bases stayed unmatched. In nucleotides, the CDR3 is TGCAGTGCCAACGACAGGGGAAAAGGTCAGCCCCAGCATTTT. Protein sequence: CSANDRGKGQPQHF.

The CDR3 spells CATSKSSTGYNEQFF. The CDR3 DNA is TGTGCCACCAGTAAAAGCTCCACCGGCTACAATGAGCAGTTCTTC. The chain employs TRBV24-1 and TRBJ2-1; D is ambiguous. The CDR3 covers 15 residues. The V gene lost 6 bases and the J gene lost 3 bases, with 14 bases spanning the gap. Germline V lookup: CDR1 KGHDR, CDR2 SFDVKD.

This clonotype was seen a handful of times. The V gene is TRBV7-8, the J gene TRBJ1-3, with D possibly being TRBD1 (6 bases). The CDR3 is 15 residues long. Germline V CDR1 and CDR2: SGHVS, FQNEAQ. V lost 8 bases to trimming and J lost 4 bases, with 18 bases between them. This CDR3 is CASGAGVQRGNTIYF. Here the CDR3 DNA reads TGTGCCAGCGGGGCAGGGGTACAGAGAGGAAACACCATATATTTT.

This clonotype was recorded a few times. V is TRBV20-1 and J is TRBJ1-5, with a possible D match to TRBD1 (5 bases). Germline CDR1 reads DFQATT; CDR2 reads SNEGSKA (reference sequence). The CDR3 sequence is 14 residues long. V lost 2 bases and J 3 bases, leaving 11 bases between the germline ends. This CDR3 reads CSARKGTVNQPQHF. The CDR3 DNA is TGCAGTGCTAGAAAGGGGACGGTCAATCAGCCCCAGCATTTT.

This clonotype was seen a handful of times. This CDR3 is CSSRLAGGGEQFF. DNA of the CDR3: TGCAGTTCCCGACTAGCGGGAGGAGGTGAGCAGTTCTTC. V usage is TRBV20-1 and J usage is TRBJ2-1; 13 bases map to TRBD2. This CDR3 has 13 amino acids. V lost 8 bases and J lost 9; bases outside the gene matches: 7. From germline, CDR1 is DFQATT and CDR2 SNEGSKA (reference sequence).

V gene TRBV12-3 or TRBV12-4 combines with J gene TRBJ2-5; D gene unclear. The CDR3 runs 15 residues. Trimming stripped 0 bases from V and 5 bases from J, with 13 bases between. The CDR3 protein is CASSLAPLGWETQYF. CDR3 in DNA: TGTGCCAGCAGTTTAGCGCCTTTGGGGTGGGAGACCCAGTACTTC.

The rearrangement joins TRBV7-3 to TRBJ1-6, with TRBD1 matching 7 bases. V shed 0 bases and J 8 bases; nucleotides not matched to a gene: 7. The germline V gene has CDR1 SGHTA and CDR2 FQGTGA. This CDR3 has 16 residues. The CDR3 is CASSLTGQFNYSPLHF. CDR3 nucleotide sequence: TGTGCCAGCAGCTTAACGGGACAGTTTAATTATTCACCCCTCCACTTT.

This chain uses TRBV5-1 with TRBJ1-4, with a tentative D call TRBD1 (5 bases). The CDR3 is 16 residues long. V dropped 4 bases and J dropped 4 bases, with 17 bases sitting between them. CDR1 and CDR2 from the germline V gene are SGHRS and YFSETQ. The DNA for the CDR3 is TGCGCCAGCAGCATGATGGCCGGGACCATTAATGAAAAACTGTTTTTT. Translation gives CASSMMAGTINEKLFF.

This clonotype was seen ten or more times. The chain couples TRBV10-3 to TRBJ2-7; D gene uncertain. The CDR3 has 12 amino acids. CDR1 ENHRY and CDR2 SYGVKD come from the germline V gene. Trimming removed 2 bases at V and 3 bases at J, with 5 bases between. The CDR3, as DNA: TGTGCCATCAGTGAGCCTTACTACGAGCAGTACTTC. This codes for CAISEPYYEQYF.

This clonotype was seen more than once but under ten times. The V call is TRBV12-3 or TRBV12-4, the J call TRBJ2-3; D gene uncertain. V gave up 6 bases and J gave up 2 bases, with 18 bases separating them. The CDR3 consists of 16 residues. The CDR3 DNA reads TGTGCCAGCAGCCCCGGGTGGACCAACCCCACAGATACGCAGTATTTT. It is translated as CASSPGWTNPTDTQYF.

The CDR3 spells CASSSRSQGAGETQYF. The CDR3 DNA reads TGTGCCAGCAGTTCCCGTTCACAGGGGGCCGGGGAGACCCAGTACTTC. V is TRBV12-3 or TRBV12-4 and J is TRBJ2-5; 9 nucleotides align to TRBD1. V was clipped by 4 bases and J by 5 bases; unmatched bases: 11. There are 16 residues in the CDR3.

The chain uses TRBV9 and TRBJ2-2, with 8 bases identical to TRBD2. The CDR3 is 15 amino acids. The V segment lost 7 bases and the J segment 4 bases; nucleotides outside the gene matches: 9. Germline assignment: CDR1 SGDLS and CDR2 YYNGEE. The CDR3 here is CASSLSGSTTGELFF. In DNA, the CDR3 is TGTGCCAGCTCACTAAGCGGGAGTACCACCGGGGAGCTGTTTTTT.

The chain couples TRBV30 to TRBJ1-1; the D is unclear. The ends were cut back, 4 bases at V and 8 bases at J, with 8 bases in the middle. This CDR3 comprises 10 residues. Germline loops: CDR1 GTSNPN, CDR2 SVGIG (reference sequence). This CDR3 reads CAWKAEEAFF. For the CDR3, the DNA is TGTGCCTGGAAAGCAGAAGAAGCTTTCTTT.

This clonotype occurred many times. This chain joins TRBV12-3 or TRBV12-4 and TRBJ2-5; 11 bases match TRBD2. CDR3 size: 14 residues. V was pared by 2 bases and J by 4 bases, with 0 bases of the junction left unmatched. The CDR3 protein is CASSLTSGRETQYF. The CDR3 DNA is TGTGCCAGCAGTTTAACTAGCGGGAGAGAGACCCAGTACTTC.

This clonotype was seen more than once but under ten times. The V call is TRBV5-1, the J call TRBJ2-7, with 8 bases identical to TRBD1. CDR1 and CDR2 from the germline V gene are SGHRS and YFSETQ. CDR3 length: 14 amino acids. J lost 3 bases, V lost 2 bases, and 4 bases had no gene match. CDR3 sequence reads: CASSFDRGGYEQYF. The CDR3 DNA sequence: TGCGCCAGCAGCTTCGACAGGGGTGGCTACGAGCAGTACTTC.

This clonotype was detected a few times. The chain combines TRBV20-1 with TRBJ2-1; D unresolved. Trimming pared 7 bases from V and 3 bases from J, leaving 7 bases between. CDR1 and CDR2 from the germline V gene are DFQATT and SNEGSKA (reference sequence). CDR3 length: 11 amino acids. The CDR3 is CSVRDYNEQFF. CDR3 DNA: TGCAGTGTTAGGGACTACAATGAGCAGTTCTTC.

CDR3 loop: CASSQTWGADEQFF. CDR3 nucleotides: TGCGCCAGCAGCCAAACATGGGGGGCAGATGAGCAGTTCTTC. The chain couples TRBV4-1 to TRBJ2-1; D might be TRBD1 or TRBD2, each matching 6 bases. CDR1 and CDR2 (germline): MGHRA, YSYEKL. V dropped 2 bases and J dropped 8 bases, with 13 bases sitting between them. CDR3 size: 14 residues.

CDR3 region: CASGLVANSSYNEQFF. The CDR3 nucleotides are TGTGCTAGTGGTTTGGTGGCGAATAGCTCCTACAATGAGCAGTTCTTC. The chain is built from TRBV12-5 and TRBJ2-1; D remains unclear. The CDR3 sequence is 16 residues long. Looked up from germline, CDR1 is LGHNT and CDR2 is FRNRAP. Trimming removed 0 bases from V and 0 bases from J, with 9 bases in between.

This CDR3 reads CASSLSPLPYEQYF. The CDR3 bases are TGTGCCAGCAGTTTGAGCCCCTTACCCTACGAGCAGTACTTC. The chain combines TRBV12-3 or TRBV12-4 with TRBJ2-7; D remains ambiguous. CDR3 length: 14 amino acids. V shed 3 bases and J shed 2 bases, with 11 bases lying between them.

The chain employs TRBV5-6 and TRBJ2-7; a weak D match, TRBD1 (8 bases). The V and J ends lost 4 bases and 5 bases respectively, with 16 bases between them. This CDR3 contains 14 residues. Germline CDR1 is SGHDT and CDR2 is YYEEEE. The CDR3 nucleotides are TGTGCCAGCAGCAGCGGGACAGGAATGAACGAGCAGTACTTC. It codes for CASSSGTGMNEQYF.

This chain links TRBV7-9 with TRBJ2-3, with 8 bases fitting TRBD2. Germline V CDR1 and CDR2: SEHNR, FQNEAQ (reference sequence). V lost 1 base and J lost 6; bases outside the gene matches: 3. The CDR3 runs 14 residues. DNA of the CDR3: TGTGCCAGCAGCTTAGGACTAGCGTCGGATACGCAGTATTTT. This encodes CASSLGLASDTQYF.